This T cell receptor (beta chain) emerged from a study of regulatory T cells in long-lasting Graves disease. As to time point: newly diagnosed GD, antithyroid drugs for less than 3 months. The TCR library used RNA extracted from PBMCs. The length of the CDR3 is 13 residues. V was pared by 5 bases and J by 11 bases, with 6 bases of the junction left unmatched. Comment on this clonotype: Its antigen remains unidentified.

CDR3 regions were amplified by Arm-PCR using iRepertoire HTBI primers to build TCR beta libraries. Under the authors' procedure: Segment identification across samples yielded 62 TRBV and about 13 TRBJ segments. TCRdb processed the multiplex PCR reads anew with MiXCR; each CDR3 protein has one entry. In this record, the V and J calls reflect TCRdb's handling and not the investigators' own analysis. Of approximately 310,000 distinct CDR3 sequences in the sample, 15% to 20% were seen once. Study conclusions and caveats: Persistent-disease Graves' patients showed less TCR diversity than new cases. Sampling was limited to peripheral blood rather than thyroid tissue. With persistent disease, TRBV28, TRBJ1-2 and TRBJ2-5 were the favored segments.

This receptor was obtained from a female donor with Graves disease. V is TRBV12-3 or TRBV12-4 and J is TRBJ1-1; 12 bases fit TRBD1. This sample comprised peripheral blood mononuclear cells (PBMCs), obtained at new diagnosis, from a patient treated with antithyroid drugs. The CDR3 region has the DNA TGTGCCAGCAGTGTCCGGGACAGGGGGCTGGCTTTCTTT. Protein sequence: CASSVRDRGLAFF.